This entry lists 29 T cell receptor beta chains sequenced from one sample in a study of cytomegalovirus exposure and HLA in healthy donors. The study ran its PCR with 60 Vbeta and 13 Jbeta primers. This table comes from immunoSEQ multiplex PCR, and its TCRdb copy is limited to in-frame clones, with some not included. The sample yields tens of thousands of clones, of which the top ten take up around 5%. Sample: PBMCs. The receptor set was obtained from a female donor in good health and CMV-seronegative.

V and J are TRBV10-3 and TRBJ1-1; TRBD1 aligns across 9 bases. Germline V gene data show CDR1 as ENHRY and CDR2 as SYGVKD. Trimming removed 7 bases from V and 0 bases from J; junction bases left unmatched: 6. The CDR3 covers 15 residues. For the CDR3, the DNA is TGTGCCATCAAAGGACAGGGGCCGATGAACACTGAAGCTTTCTTT. Translating it yields CAIKGQGPMNTEAFF.

The chain carries TRBV7-6 and TRBJ1-1; D ambiguous. This CDR3 region has 15 residues. V was clipped by 1 base and J by 1 base, with 10 bases between them. The germline CDR1 and CDR2 sequences are SGHVS and FNYEAQ. The chain's CDR3 is CASSLEAPSNTEAFF. The CDR3 coding sequence is TGTGCCAGCAGCTTAGAAGCACCCTCGAACACTGAAGCTTTCTTT.

The chain combines TRBV7-2 with TRBJ2-5; 7 bases align to TRBD1. V shed 3 bases and J 2 bases; nucleotides not matched to a gene: 3. There are 14 residues in the CDR3. Germline assignment: CDR1 SGHTA and CDR2 FQGNSA. Written as DNA, the CDR3 is TGTGCCAGCAGCTTCCGGGACAGTCAAGAGACCCAGTACTTC. This gives the protein CASSFRDSQETQYF.

This sequence joins TRBV4-1 and TRBJ1-5; 7 bases line up with TRBD1. V shed 4 bases and J 5 bases; nucleotides not matched to a gene: 11. The CDR3 is 16 residues long. The germline V gene has CDR1 MGHRA and CDR2 YSYEKL. The DNA for the CDR3 is TGCGCCAGCAGCCCCGACAGGGCAAAGGAGGATCAGCCCCAGCATTTT. It translates to CASSPDRAKEDQPQHF.

The chain employs TRBV4-1 and TRBJ1-1; the D is unclear. Trimming cost V 1 base and J 11 bases, with 11 bases left between them. This CDR3 region has 12 residues. Germline V gene sequence: CDR1 MGHRA, CDR2 YSYEKL. In DNA form, the CDR3 reads TGCGCCAGCAGCCAAGTGGGCCAGCGGGCTTTCTTT. Encoded protein: CASSQVGQRAFF.

In nucleotides, the CDR3 is TGTGCCAGCAGCTTTGGGACAGGGGGCGGCTACACCTTC. It codes for CASSFGTGGGYTF. The rearrangement joins TRBV7-2 to TRBJ1-2; 12 bases are a match to TRBD1. V dropped 3 bases and J dropped 8; count of bases not matched to a gene: 1. Germline V lookup: CDR1 SGHTA, CDR2 FQGNSA. CDR3 size: 13 residues.

The chain employs TRBV19 and TRBJ1-2, with D unclear. Trimming took 5 bases from V and 1 from J, leaving 8 bases between them. The CDR3 has 13 residues. The germline V gene encodes CDR1 LNHDA and CDR2 SQIVND (reference sequence). The CDR3 sequence: CASSVRSNYGYTF. Written as DNA, the CDR3 is TGTGCCAGTAGTGTTCGTAGTAACTATGGCTACACCTTC. Full variable domain (outside the CDR3, taken from reference TRBV19 and TRBJ1-2): DGGITQSPKYLFRKEGQNVTLSCEQNLNHDAMYWYRQDPGQGLRLIYYSQIVNDFQKGDIAEGYSVSREKKESFPLTVTSAQKNPTAFYLCASSVRSNYGYTFGSGTRLTVV.

This chain joins TRBV27 and TRBJ1-6; a possible D gene is TRBD1 (5 bases). Germline lookup yields CDR1 MNHEY and CDR2 SMNVEV (reference sequence). The CDR3 is 16 residues long. V dropped 2 bases and J dropped 0 bases, with 8 bases sitting between them. The CDR3, as DNA: TGTGCCAGCAGTTTACAGGGAATCTCCTATAATTCACCCCTCCACTTT. Amino acid sequence: CASSLQGISYNSPLHF.

The chain carries TRBV7-6 and TRBJ1-2; D not resolved. Germline CDR1 reads SGHVS; CDR2 reads FNYEAQ. This CDR3 is built from 12 residues. Trimming took off 5 bases at V and 5 bases at J, with 9 bases between the two ends. CDR3 sequence reads: CASSPYIYGYTF. In nucleotides, the CDR3 is TGTGCCAGCAGCCCGTACATATATGGCTACACCTTC.

This chain connects TRBV9 to TRBJ2-2; D perhaps matches TRBD1 (6 bases). The germline V and J ends were trimmed by 5 bases and 2 bases, with 13 bases remaining between them. Germline V gives CDR1 SGDLS, CDR2 YYNGEE. The CDR3 is 15 residues long. The CDR3 DNA is TGTGCCAGCAGTTACGACAGGTCCAACACCGGGGAGCTGTTTTTT. It codes for CASSYDRSNTGELFF. Complete variable domain (other parts from reference TRBV9 and TRBJ2-2): DSGVTQTPKHLITATGQRVTLRCSPRSGDLSVYWYQQSLDQGLQFLIQYYNGEERAKGNILERFSAQQFPDLHSELNLSSLELGDSALYFCASSYDRSNTGELFFGEGSRLTVL.

Judged by frequency, this clone is medium-sized. The chain links TRBV4-2 to TRBJ1-2, with TRBD1 as a possible D gene (6 bases). V was clipped by 0 bases and J by 1 base, with 9 bases between them. Germline lookup yields CDR1 LGHNA and CDR2 YNFKEQ. This CDR3 has 15 residues. The CDR3 spells CASSQDQGYNYGYTF. CDR3 DNA: TGTGCCAGCAGCCAAGATCAGGGGTATAACTATGGCTACACCTTC.

This sequence joins TRBV6-6 and TRBJ1-1; no clear D gene. The CDR3 contains 15 residues. Trimming stripped 5 bases from V and 3 bases from J, with 16 bases between. Germline loops: CDR1 MNHNY, CDR2 SVGAGI (reference sequence). CDR3 loop: CASSAADGIDTEAFF. The CDR3 bases are TGTGCCAGCAGTGCCGCGGACGGGATTGACACTGAAGCTTTCTTT.

The J gene is TRBJ2-7, the V gene TRBV5-1; tentatively, D is TRBD1 (6 bases). This CDR3 contains 14 residues. Germline CDR1 and CDR2: SGHRS and YFSETQ. V was shortened by 4 bases and J by 5 bases, with 16 bases between the two germline ends. This chain's CDR3 is CASSVGQPGDEQYF. CDR3 in DNA: TGCGCCAGCAGCGTTGGACAGCCTGGGGACGAGCAGTACTTC.

In DNA, the CDR3 is TGTGCCAGCAGGACGGACAGGGGTGACAATGAGCAGTTCTTC. Translated: CASRTDRGDNEQFF. V is TRBV6-5 and J is TRBJ2-1, with 9 bases lining up with TRBD1. Germline CDR1 MNHEY, CDR2 SVGAGI. The CDR3 runs 14 residues. Trimming cost V 6 bases and J 5 bases; bases outside gene matches: 5.

The rearrangement links TRBV4-2 to TRBJ1-5; TRBD1 might be the D (5 bases). Per the germline V gene, CDR1 is LGHNA and CDR2 is YNFKEQ. The CDR3 is 17 residues long. The V gene lost 4 bases and the J gene lost 2 bases, with 18 bases spanning the gap. The CDR3 loop is CASSPKGSTEGNQPQHF. CDR3 coding DNA: TGTGCCAGCAGCCCCAAGGGGTCTACAGAGGGCAATCAGCCCCAGCATTTT.

This sequence joins TRBV27 and TRBJ1-6, with a weak D call TRBD1 (5 bases). Germline values: CDR1 MNHEY, CDR2 SMNVEV (reference sequence). V was cut by 6 bases and J by 0 bases, with 9 bases left in between. CDR3 size: 15 residues. The CDR3 region has the DNA TGTGCCAGCAGCCGCAGGGACTCCTATAATTCACCCCTCCACTTT. Translation gives CASSRRDSYNSPLHF.

The chain recombines TRBV16 with TRBJ1-3; 9 positions agree with TRBD1. The germline V gene has CDR1 KGHSY and CDR2 FQNENV. The trim removed 0 bases at V and 3 bases at J, leaving 12 bases unmatched. The CDR3 is 19 amino acids. CDR3 bases: TGTGCCAGCAGCCAATCAAGCCCGGGACAGGGACGAAGTGGAAACACCATATATTTT. Its translation: CASSQSSPGQGRSGNTIYF. Using reference TRBV16 and TRBJ1-3 for the parts outside the CDR3, the full variable domain is GEEVAQTPKHLVRGEGQKAKLYCAPIKGHSYVFWYQQVLKNEFKFLISFQNENVFDETGMPKERFSAKCLPNSPCSLEIQATKLEDSAVYFCASSQSSPGQGRSGNTIYFGEGSWLTVV.

This sequence joins TRBV7-3 and TRBJ2-2, with 8 bases that match TRBD2. Germline loops: CDR1 SGHTA, CDR2 FQGTGA. V shed 5 bases, J shed 5 bases, and the junction held 10 bases outside the gene matches. The CDR3 extends over 16 amino acids. The CDR3 region has the DNA TGTGCCAGCAGCCCCTCGGCGGGGGGCGTAACCGGGGAGCTGTTTTTT. Protein sequence: CASSPSAGGVTGELFF.

This chain connects TRBV14 to TRBJ2-7; TRBD1 might be the D (6 bases). With 7 bases removed from V and 1 base from J, the gap between germline ends came to 14 bases. CDR3 length: 14 residues. The germline CDR1 and CDR2 sequences are SGHDN and FVKESK. CDR3 sequence reads: CASNGQGPSYEQYF. CDR3 sequence (DNA): TGTGCCAGCAACGGGCAGGGGCCGTCCTACGAGCAGTACTTC.

This chain uses TRBV19 with TRBJ1-5, with 8 bases aligning to TRBD1. From germline, CDR1 is LNHDA and CDR2 SQIVND (reference sequence). This CDR3 has 13 amino acids. V dropped 5 bases and J dropped 9; count of bases not matched to a gene: 6. CDR3 protein: CASSGSGGRPQHF. The CDR3 nucleotides read TGTGCCAGTAGTGGGTCAGGGGGCAGGCCCCAGCATTTT.

The chain links TRBV15 to TRBJ1-5, with D possibly being TRBD1 (6 bases). This CDR3 region has 16 residues. V dropped 1 base and J dropped 7 bases, with 17 bases sitting between them. Germline CDR1 and CDR2: LNHNV and YYDKDF (reference sequence). The CDR3 sequence: CATSRALSSGGQPQHF. The CDR3 bases are TGTGCCACCAGCAGAGCTCTATCTTCGGGGGGCCAGCCCCAGCATTTT.

This rearrangement joins TRBV28 to TRBJ1-1; 8 positions agree with TRBD1. The germline CDR1 and CDR2 sequences are MDHEN and SYDVKM. The CDR3 consists of 13 residues. The V segment lost 6 bases and the J segment 6 bases; nucleotides outside the gene matches: 6. The CDR3 loop is CASRKQGEPEAFF. CDR3 bases: TGTGCCAGCAGAAAACAGGGGGAACCTGAAGCTTTCTTT.

This sequence joins TRBV5-6 and TRBJ1-2, with D possibly TRBD1 on 6 matching bases. V was clipped by 1 base and J by 0 bases, with 10 bases between them. Germline-derived CDR1 and CDR2 are SGHDT and YYEEEE. CDR3 length: 15 residues. The CDR3 sequence is CASSLRQGTNYGYTF. The CDR3, as DNA: TGTGCCAGCAGCTTGCGGCAGGGGACTAACTATGGCTACACCTTC.

The chain is built from TRBV13 and TRBJ2-2; 7 nucleotides match TRBD2. This CDR3 is 15 amino acids long. Germline V lookup: CDR1 PRHDT, CDR2 FYEKMQ (reference sequence). With 7 bases clipped from V and 5 bases from J, the junction kept 10 bases outside the gene matches. CDR3 bases: TGTGCCAGCACCTACCGGACTAGAAGGACCGGGGAGCTGTTTTTT. Protein: CASTYRTRRTGELFF.

This chain connects TRBV6-1 to TRBJ1-1; D ambiguous. CDR1 and CDR2 from the germline V gene are MNHNS and SASEGT. CDR3 size: 15 residues. Deletions cut 5 bases from V and 2 bases from J, with 15 bases between. The CDR3 here is CASSSGLTFNTEAFF. The CDR3 coding sequence is TGTGCCAGCAGTTCAGGACTCACGTTCAACACTGAAGCTTTCTTT.

The chain has TRBV5-1 and TRBJ2-7; maybe TRBD1 (6 bases). Per germline, CDR1 SGHRS and CDR2 YFSETQ. V was cut by 0 bases and J by 6 bases, with 10 bases left in between. The CDR3 runs to 13 residues. The CDR3 spells CASSLEVGGEQYF. The CDR3 bases are TGCGCCAGCAGCTTGGAAGTAGGGGGCGAGCAGTACTTC. Full variable domain (missing parts from reference TRBV5-1 and TRBJ2-7): KAGVTQTPRYLIKTRGQQVTLSCSPISGHRSVSWYQQTPGQGLQFLFEYFSETQRNKGNFPGRFSGRQFSNSRSEMNVSTLELGDSALYLCASSLEVGGEQYFGPGTRLTVT.

The gene calls are TRBV9 and TRBJ2-3; 11 bases agree with TRBD1. This CDR3 is 14 amino acids long. The ends lost 9 bases at V and 6 bases at J; junction bases unmatched: 9. The V gene's germline CDR1 is SGDLS and CDR2 YYNGEE. The CDR3 nucleotides are TGTGCCACAGCCCGGACAGGGGGCGAGGATACGCAGTATTTT. Translated, it gives CATARTGGEDTQYF. Using reference TRBV9 and TRBJ2-3 for the parts outside the CDR3, the full variable domain is DSGVTQTPKHLITATGQRVTLRCSPRSGDLSVYWYQQSLDQGLQFLIQYYNGEERAKGNILERFSAQQFPDLHSELNLSSLELGDSALYFCATARTGGEDTQYFGPGTRLTVL.

The CDR3 sequence: CASSTGGSFQPQHF. CDR3 bases: TGTGCCAGCAGCACAGGGGGATCGTTTCAGCCCCAGCATTTT. The V gene is TRBV5-6, the J gene TRBJ1-5, with 8 bases identical to TRBD1. There are 14 residues in the CDR3. Trimming took 4 bases from V and 6 from J; bases not matched to a gene: 6. Germline V gene sequence: CDR1 SGHDT, CDR2 YYEEEE.

The J gene is TRBJ2-7, the V gene TRBV15; no definite D call. The V end was cut by 0 bases, the J end by 3 bases, with 12 bases between. This CDR3 is built from 15 residues. Germline CDR1 LNHNV, CDR2 YYDKDF (reference sequence). The CDR3 sequence: CATSREGALLYEQYF. The CDR3 nucleotides are TGTGCCACCAGCAGAGAGGGCGCTCTACTCTACGAGCAGTACTTC.